The entry that follows covers one T cell receptor beta chain sequence. No antigen is known for it. This CDR3 is 13 amino acids long. Germline CDR1 and CDR2: SNHLY and FYNNEI. V was clipped by 6 bases and J by 2 bases, with 10 bases between them. These data originate in a study of cytomegalovirus exposure and HLA in healthy donors. Study results and caveats: Most TCR sequences were rare, but some public TCRs occurred in many donors.

Amplification used 60 Vbeta primers and 13 Jbeta primers. The authors' processing: Later work found around 85 million unique TCR beta chains, with roughly 11 million shared. Profiling relied on immunoSEQ multiplex PCR, and the TCRdb table lists in-frame clones only, not all of them. Clonal size and the V and J genes are those of that table, whereas D and trimming came from the DNA. Here the sample spans 65,000 to 75,000 clones, roughly 74% being singletons. This receptor was identified in a woman in her sixties or seventies in good health and CMV-seropositive. V and J are TRBV2 and TRBJ1-1; D not certain. Material: PBMCs. CDR3 region: CASSPEANTEAFF. In DNA form, the CDR3 reads TGTGCCAGCAGCCCTGAGGCTAACACTGAAGCTTTCTTT.